The 31 T cell receptor beta chains in this list originate from one sample, sequenced in a study of CD8 T cells in ankylosing spondylitis. Study results and caveats: Made up of about eight highly homologous variants, a TCR beta motif appeared characteristic of ankylosing spondylitis blood.

Each CDR3 protein gets one entry after TCRdb re-called the 5' RACE reads with MiXCR. The table records under 950,000 distinct CDR3 sequences, over 15% of them present only once. These receptors' antigens are unknown. Input material: blood, either unsorted or a sorted T cell fraction (not recorded which). All receptors derive from a male donor with ankylosing spondylitis.

This clonotype turned up a few times. The chain couples TRBV7-9 to TRBJ2-7; the D gene is possibly TRBD2 (5 bases). Trimming took 9 bases from V and 5 from J, leaving 14 bases between them. The length of the CDR3 is 12 residues. Germline V gene sequence: CDR1 SEHNR, CDR2 FQNEAQ (reference sequence). CDR3 region: CASGLGAHEQYF. In DNA form, the CDR3 reads TGTGCCAGTGGCTTGGGAGCCCACGAGCAGTACTTC.

This clonotype appeared a few times. J is TRBJ2-5 and V is TRBV11-1, with 8 bases that match TRBD1. The CDR3 extends over 15 amino acids. The ends lost 5 bases at V and 5 bases at J; junction bases unmatched: 10. Germline-derived CDR1 and CDR2 are SGHAT and FQDESV (reference sequence). This chain's CDR3 is CASSPGDRSEETQYF. CDR3 in DNA: TGTGCCAGCAGCCCCGGGGACAGGTCTGAGGAGACCCAGTACTTC.

The chain couples TRBV5-1 to TRBJ2-1, with TRBD1 identical over 8 bases. Unmatched junction bases numbered 3, after V lost 0 bases and J lost 1 base. CDR1 SGHRS and CDR2 YFSETQ come from the germline V gene. The CDR3 is 16 amino acids. The CDR3 region is CASSLGGQGSYNEQFF. CDR3 in DNA: TGCGCCAGCAGCTTGGGCGGACAGGGATCCTACAATGAGCAGTTCTTC.

V gene TRBV5-1 combines with J gene TRBJ1-4; D is unresolved. V was cut by 1 base and J by 7 bases, with 11 bases left in between. Germline CDR1 is SGHRS and CDR2 is YFSETQ. The CDR3 length is 14 residues. The CDR3 DNA reads TGCGCCAGCAGCTTGCTAGTGGGATCTGAAAAACTGTTTTTT. It is translated as CASSLLVGSEKLFF.

The sample holds a few counts of this clonotype. The V gene is TRBV29-1, the J gene TRBJ2-2; D call uncertain. CDR1 is SQVTM, CDR2 ANQGSEA, per germline. The CDR3 has 12 amino acids. Trimming stripped 2 bases from V and 3 bases from J, with 4 bases between. The CDR3 DNA is TGCAGCGTTGAACTAGACACCGGGGAGCTGTTTTTT. Translation gives CSVELDTGELFF.

This clonotype was found a few times. The chain recombines TRBV18 with TRBJ2-1; TRBD2 matches 10 bases. Germline V CDR1 and CDR2: KGHSH, LQKENI. The junction had 11 bases not matched to a gene; V was cut back by 8 bases and J by 4 bases. This CDR3 is 16 amino acids long. CDR3 nucleotides: TGTGCCAGCGCCGCTAGCGGGAGCCCGACGTACAATGAGCAGTTCTTC. Its protein product is CASAASGSPTYNEQFF.

The chain couples TRBV7-9 to TRBJ2-7, with D unclear. The V and J ends lost 2 bases and 0 bases respectively, with 11 bases between them. Germline V lookup: CDR1 SEHNR, CDR2 FQNEAQ (reference sequence). The CDR3 covers 15 residues. The CDR3 reads CASSLSHYSSYEQYF. CDR3 DNA sequence: TGTGCCAGCAGCTTAAGCCACTACTCCTCCTACGAGCAGTACTTC.

This clonotype showed up just a few times. The chain links TRBV7-3 to TRBJ2-7; D remains ambiguous. The CDR3 spans 17 residues. V was trimmed by 5 bases and J by 1 base, leaving 21 bases between them. Germline CDR1 is SGHTA and CDR2 is FQGTGA. CDR3 nucleotide sequence: TGTGCCAGCAGCCCTCTCACGGCTAGAGAACGTTCCTACGAGCAGTACTTC. Its translation is CASSPLTARERSYEQYF.

In DNA, the CDR3 is TGTGCCAGCAGCTTGGTCTTCTTCGGCACAGATACGCAGTATTTT. Translated, it gives CASSLVFFGTDTQYF. J is TRBJ2-3 and V is TRBV5-5; D gene ambiguous. Germline V lookup: CDR1 SGHKS, CDR2 YYEKEE (reference sequence). The CDR3 runs to 15 residues. Trimming pared 0 bases from V and 1 base from J, leaving 9 bases between.

This sequence joins TRBV9 and TRBJ2-1; 8 bases line up with TRBD1. Trimming at V came to 4 bases and at J to 7 bases, leaving 4 bases not matched to a gene. The CDR3 sequence is 13 residues long. CDR1 is SGDLS and CDR2 is YYNGEE in the germline V gene. DNA of the CDR3: TGTGCCAGCAGCATGTGGACAGGGAATGAGCAGTTCTTC. Encoded protein: CASSMWTGNEQFF. The full variable domain, with the rest looked up from reference TRBV9 and TRBJ2-1, is DSGVTQTPKHLITATGQRVTLRCSPRSGDLSVYWYQQSLDQGLQFLIQYYNGEERAKGNILERFSAQQFPDLHSELNLSSLELGDSALYFCASSMWTGNEQFFGPGTRLTVL.

This clonotype was observed many times. The CDR3 coding sequence is TGCAGTGCTAGATTAAGGGAGGGGGCGAACACTGAAGCTTTCTTT. This sequence encodes CSARLREGANTEAFF. This chain uses TRBV20-1 with TRBJ1-1; 7 bases are shared with TRBD1. The CDR3 spans 15 residues. Germline V gene sequence: CDR1 DFQATT, CDR2 SNEGSKA (reference sequence). V was pared by 2 bases and J by 1 base, with 7 bases of the junction left unmatched.

This clonotype was counted a few times. The rearrangement joins TRBV5-1 to TRBJ1-3; no definite D call. The CDR3 totals 17 residues. The germline CDR1 and CDR2 sequences are SGHRS and YFSETQ. V was cut by 1 base and J by 0 bases, with 14 bases left in between. In DNA form, the CDR3 reads TGCGCCAGCAGCTTGAGGGTGACTGGTTCCTCTGGAAACACCATATATTTT. Translation gives CASSLRVTGSSGNTIYF.

This clonotype was seen more than once but under ten times. V is TRBV6-1 and J is TRBJ1-5, with 7 bases aligning to TRBD1. CDR3 length: 13 residues. J lost 4 bases, V lost 6 bases, and 3 bases had no gene match. Germline V gene lookup returns CDR1 MNHNS and CDR2 SASEGT. The CDR3 DNA reads TGTGCCAGCAGAAGGGGGCCGAATCAGCCCCAGCATTTT. Amino acids: CASRRGPNQPQHF.

There are a few counts of this clonotype. The chain joins TRBV4-3 to TRBJ2-1, with 13 positions matching TRBD2. CDR3 length: 16 residues. Germline V gene lookup returns CDR1 LGHNA and CDR2 YSLEER. The J segment lost 7 bases and the V segment lost 4 bases, leaving 7 bases of the junction unmatched. Here the CDR3 DNA reads TGCGCCAGCAGCCCGGAGGGACTAGCGGGAAGTAATGAGCAGTTCTTC. Its protein product is CASSPEGLAGSNEQFF.

The V gene is TRBV29-1, the J gene TRBJ2-1, with TRBD2 identical over 7 bases. CDR1 is SQVTM, CDR2 ANQGSEA, per germline. The CDR3 extends over 16 amino acids. Trimming took 6 bases from V and 0 from J; bases not matched to a gene: 11. Written as DNA, the CDR3 is TGCAGCGTCACTCGCGGGAGCGGGACCTCCTACAATGAGCAGTTCTTC. Translation gives CSVTRGSGTSYNEQFF.

The chain has TRBV3-1 and TRBJ2-3; D unresolved. The germline V and J ends were trimmed by 4 bases and 6 bases, with 11 bases remaining between them. The CDR3 has 13 residues. The germline V gene has CDR1 LGHDT and CDR2 YNNKEL (reference sequence). The CDR3 bases are TGTGCCAGCAGCCCCAACCCCCGGGATACGCAGTATTTT. Residues: CASSPNPRDTQYF.

This clonotype has ten or more counts. This chain links TRBV12-3 or TRBV12-4 with TRBJ1-5; D gene uncertain. CDR3 size: 13 residues. Deletions cut 6 bases from V and 5 bases from J, with 11 bases between. The DNA of the CDR3 is TGTGCCAGCAGCATAGGTCGGTATCAGCCCCAGCATTTT. Protein sequence: CASSIGRYQPQHF.

The rearrangement joins TRBV9 to TRBJ1-2; D may be TRBD1 (6 bases). V was pared by 5 bases and J by 4 bases, with 12 bases between. The germline V gene has CDR1 SGDLS and CDR2 YYNGEE. This CDR3 is 13 amino acids long. The CDR3 sequence is CASRGGGIYGYTF. CDR3 sequence (DNA): TGTGCCAGCAGAGGAGGGGGGATCTATGGCTACACCTTC.

The J gene is TRBJ1-4, the V gene TRBV20-1; TRBD1 is a possible D gene (6 bases). CDR1 and CDR2 (germline): DFQATT, SNEGSKA (reference sequence). V was cut by 2 bases and J by 8 bases, with 12 bases left in between. This CDR3 comprises 13 residues. The CDR3, as DNA: TGCAGTGCTAGATCAGGGGTCGGGGAAAAACTGTTTTTT. Its protein is CSARSGVGEKLFF.

This chain connects TRBV20-1 to TRBJ2-7, with 11 bases fitting TRBD2. This CDR3 has 17 amino acids. Germline lookup yields CDR1 DFQATT and CDR2 SNEGSKA (reference sequence). The junction had 15 bases not matched to a gene; V was cut back by 5 bases and J by 3 bases. The CDR3 protein is CSARLAGRPDSFYEQYF. The DNA of the CDR3 is TGCAGTGCTCGACTAGCGGGGAGGCCCGATTCTTTCTACGAGCAGTACTTC.

This sequence joins TRBV9 and TRBJ1-4, with TRBD1 as a possible D gene (5 bases). In germline, CDR1 is SGDLS, CDR2 YYNGEE. CDR3 length: 15 amino acids. Trimming stripped 2 bases from V and 8 bases from J, with 16 bases between. The CDR3 sequence is CASSVSGYGHEKLFF. The CDR3 DNA follows: TGTGCCAGCAGCGTGTCAGGGTACGGCCACGAAAAACTGTTTTTT.

V is TRBV6-5 and J is TRBJ2-2; the D gene is possibly TRBD1 (5 bases). The CDR3 has 16 amino acids. Looked up from germline, CDR1 is MNHEY and CDR2 is SVGAGI. Trimming took 2 bases from V and 6 from J, leaving 16 bases between them. The CDR3 spells CASSYVPVYRPGELFF. CDR3 sequence (DNA): TGTGCCAGCAGTTACGTTCCCGTATACAGGCCCGGGGAGCTGTTTTTT.

The chain combines TRBV6-5 with TRBJ1-2; unclear D gene. Germline CDR1 MNHEY, CDR2 SVGAGI. V was pared by 0 bases and J by 5 bases, with 7 bases between. This CDR3 is 13 amino acids long. The CDR3 is CASSYSMVYGYTF. CDR3 sequence (DNA): TGTGCCAGCAGTTACTCGATGGTTTATGGCTACACCTTC.

This sequence joins TRBV29-1 and TRBJ2-1, with TRBD2 matching 12 bases. The J segment lost 6 bases and the V segment lost 7 bases, leaving 4 bases of the junction unmatched. Germline lookup yields CDR1 SQVTM and CDR2 ANQGSEA. The CDR3 length is 13 residues. The CDR3 sequence is CSAGLAGINEQFF. CDR3 coding DNA: TGCAGCGCAGGACTAGCGGGAATCAATGAGCAGTTCTTC.

This clonotype was seen many times. CDR3 amino acids: CASSLNLAGGPRADTQYF. The CDR3 DNA reads TGTGCCAGCAGCTTGAATCTAGCGGGGGGGCCTAGGGCAGATACGCAGTATTTT. This sequence joins TRBV5-8 and TRBJ2-3; 12 bases line up with TRBD2. Germline V gene sequence: CDR1 SGHTS, CDR2 YDEGEE. The CDR3 contains 18 residues. Trimming took 1 base from V and 4 from J; bases not matched to a gene: 10.

The V and J genes are TRBV9 and TRBJ2-1; the match to TRBD2 covers 9 bases. The CDR3 runs to 16 residues. Looked up from germline, CDR1 is SGDLS and CDR2 is YYNGEE. After removal of 4 bases from V and 4 bases from J, the junction contained 9 bases not matched to a gene. CDR3 sequence: CASSPPWTSEYNEQFF. The CDR3 region has the DNA TGTGCCAGCAGCCCCCCGTGGACTAGCGAATACAATGAGCAGTTCTTC.

The chain employs TRBV28 and TRBJ2-2; TRBD1 or TRBD2 may be the D gene (5 bases each). The V gene's germline CDR1 is MDHEN and CDR2 SYDVKM. The V gene lost 6 bases and the J gene lost 0 bases, with 11 bases spanning the gap. The CDR3 loop spans 15 amino acids. CDR3 sequence: CASRPGTSNTGELFF. DNA for the CDR3: TGTGCCAGCAGGCCCGGGACCTCGAACACCGGGGAGCTGTTTTTT.

V gene TRBV6-1 combines with J gene TRBJ1-5; no reliable D call. This CDR3 has 14 residues. Between the trimmed V and J ends, which lost 3 bases and 0 bases, there was a span of 6 bases. CDR1 and CDR2 (germline): MNHNS, SASEGT. This CDR3 reads CASSDEYSNQPQHF. The CDR3 DNA reads TGTGCCAGCAGTGATGAATATAGCAATCAGCCCCAGCATTTT.

The chain employs TRBV3-1 and TRBJ2-1; 7 bases line up with TRBD2. With 2 bases clipped from V and 8 bases from J, the junction kept 9 bases outside the gene matches. The CDR3 sequence is 15 residues long. The germline CDR1 and CDR2 sequences are LGHDT and YNNKEL (reference sequence). The CDR3 sequence: CASSQIGEGRHEQFF. CDR3 sequence (DNA): TGTGCCAGCAGCCAAATCGGGGAGGGCCGCCATGAGCAGTTCTTC.

V usage is TRBV11-2 and J usage is TRBJ1-2; 7 bases match TRBD1. Germline V gene sequence: CDR1 SGHAT, CDR2 FQNNGV. The V segment lost 5 bases and the J segment 2 bases; nucleotides outside the gene matches: 5. This CDR3 has 14 residues. CDR3 sequence reads: CASSRSTGNYGYTF. CDR3 coding DNA: TGTGCCAGCAGCCGATCGACAGGGAACTATGGCTACACCTTC.

This clonotype was seen more than once but under ten times. The chain recombines TRBV16 with TRBJ1-1; D ambiguous. The germline V gene has CDR1 KGHSY and CDR2 FQNENV. This CDR3 region has 14 residues. Trimming cost V 5 bases and J 1 base, with 11 bases left between them. The CDR3 DNA follows: TGTGCCAGCAGCGGGGAGGCAGGGAACACTGAAGCTTTCTTT. This codes for CASSGEAGNTEAFF.